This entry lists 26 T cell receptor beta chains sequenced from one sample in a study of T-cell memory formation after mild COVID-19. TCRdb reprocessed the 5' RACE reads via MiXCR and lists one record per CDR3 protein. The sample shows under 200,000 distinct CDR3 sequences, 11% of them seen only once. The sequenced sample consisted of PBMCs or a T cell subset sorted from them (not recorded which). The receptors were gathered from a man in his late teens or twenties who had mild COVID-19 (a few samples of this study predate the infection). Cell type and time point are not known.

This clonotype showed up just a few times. This CDR3 reads CASSARVYQETQYF. As DNA, the CDR3 is TGTGCCAGCAGCGCCCGGGTGTACCAAGAGACCCAGTACTTC. The chain joins TRBV11-1 to TRBJ2-5; D remains ambiguous. Trimming removed 5 bases from V and 0 bases from J, with 10 bases in between. The CDR3 covers 14 residues. The germline V gene has CDR1 SGHAT and CDR2 FQDESV (reference sequence).

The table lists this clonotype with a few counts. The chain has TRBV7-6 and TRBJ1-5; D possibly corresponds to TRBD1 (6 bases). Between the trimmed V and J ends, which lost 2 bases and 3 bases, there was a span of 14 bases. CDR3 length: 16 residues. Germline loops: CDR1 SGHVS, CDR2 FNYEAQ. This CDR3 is CASSLLGRGFNQPQHF. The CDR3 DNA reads TGTGCCAGCAGCTTATTGGGCAGGGGATTCAATCAGCCCCAGCATTTT. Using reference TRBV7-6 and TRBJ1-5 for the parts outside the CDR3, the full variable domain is GAGVSQSPRYKVTKRGQDVALRCDPISGHVSLYWYRQALGQGPEFLTYFNYEAQQDKSGLPNDRFSAERPEGSISTLTIQRTEQRDSAMYRCASSLLGRGFNQPQHFGDGTRLSIL.

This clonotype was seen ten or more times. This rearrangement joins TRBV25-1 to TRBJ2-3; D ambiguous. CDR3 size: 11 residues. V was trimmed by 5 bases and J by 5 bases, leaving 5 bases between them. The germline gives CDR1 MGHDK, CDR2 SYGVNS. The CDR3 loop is CASSQRDTQYF. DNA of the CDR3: TGTGCCAGCAGTCAGAGAGATACGCAGTATTTT.

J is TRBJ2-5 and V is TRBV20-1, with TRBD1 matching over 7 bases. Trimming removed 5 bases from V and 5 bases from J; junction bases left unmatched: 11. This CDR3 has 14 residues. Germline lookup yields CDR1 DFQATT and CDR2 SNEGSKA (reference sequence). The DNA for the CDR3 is TGCAGTGCTTCCTCATCAACAGGGGTGGAGACCCAGTACTTC. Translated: CSASSSTGVETQYF.

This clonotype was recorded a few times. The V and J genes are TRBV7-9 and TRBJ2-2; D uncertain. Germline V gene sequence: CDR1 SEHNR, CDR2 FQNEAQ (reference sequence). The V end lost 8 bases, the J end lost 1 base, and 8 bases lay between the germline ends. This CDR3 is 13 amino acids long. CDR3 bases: TGTGCCAGCCGTACCCAGAACACCGGGGAGCTGTTTTTT. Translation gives CASRTQNTGELFF.

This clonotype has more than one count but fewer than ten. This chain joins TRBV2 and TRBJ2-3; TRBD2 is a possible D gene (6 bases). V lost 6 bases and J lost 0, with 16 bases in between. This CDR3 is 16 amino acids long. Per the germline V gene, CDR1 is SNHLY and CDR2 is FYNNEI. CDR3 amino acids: CASSPLLAASTDTQYF. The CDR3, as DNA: TGTGCCAGCAGCCCGTTGTTAGCGGCTAGCACAGATACGCAGTATTTT.

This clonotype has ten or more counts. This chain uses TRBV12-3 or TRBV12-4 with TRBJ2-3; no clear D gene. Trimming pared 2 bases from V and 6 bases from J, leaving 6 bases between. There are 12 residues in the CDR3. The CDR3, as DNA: TGTGCCAGCAGTTTACTATCTGATACGCAGTATTTT. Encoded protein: CASSLLSDTQYF.

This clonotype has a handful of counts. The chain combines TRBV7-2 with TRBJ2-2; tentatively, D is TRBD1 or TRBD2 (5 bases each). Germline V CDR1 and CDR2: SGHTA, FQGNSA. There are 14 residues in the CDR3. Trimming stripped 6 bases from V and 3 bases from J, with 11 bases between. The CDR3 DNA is TGTGCCAGCAGATGGCAGGGAGACACCGGGGAGCTGTTTTTT. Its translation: CASRWQGDTGELFF.

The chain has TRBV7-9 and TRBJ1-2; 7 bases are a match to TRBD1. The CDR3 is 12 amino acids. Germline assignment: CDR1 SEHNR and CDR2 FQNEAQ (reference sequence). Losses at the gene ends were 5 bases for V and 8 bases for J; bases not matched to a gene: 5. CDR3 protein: CASSIDRVGYTF. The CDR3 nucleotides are TGTGCCAGCAGCATCGACAGGGTCGGCTACACCTTC.

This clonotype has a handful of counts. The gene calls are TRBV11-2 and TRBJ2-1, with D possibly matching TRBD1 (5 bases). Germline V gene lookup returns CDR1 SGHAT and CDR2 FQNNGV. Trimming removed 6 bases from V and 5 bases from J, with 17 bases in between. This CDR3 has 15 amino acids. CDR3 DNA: TGTGCCAGCAGAACCCTCCTCGACAGAAACAATGAGCAGTTCTTC. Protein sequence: CASRTLLDRNNEQFF.

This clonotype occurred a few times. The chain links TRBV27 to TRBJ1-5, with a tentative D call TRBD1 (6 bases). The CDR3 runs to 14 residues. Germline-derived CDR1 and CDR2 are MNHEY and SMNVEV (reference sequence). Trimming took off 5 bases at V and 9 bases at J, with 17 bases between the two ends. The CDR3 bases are TGTGCCAGCAGTCTACAGGGATTAGTATCGCCCCAGCATTTT. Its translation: CASSLQGLVSPQHF.

Written as DNA, the CDR3 is TGTGCCAGCCGGGACAGGAGAAGAAAAAAGACCCAGTACTTC. This translates into CASRDRRRKKTQYF. The J gene is TRBJ2-5, the V gene TRBV3-1, with 8 bases aligning to TRBD1. Germline V gene sequence: CDR1 LGHDT, CDR2 YNNKEL (reference sequence). The CDR3 has 14 residues. The J segment lost 6 bases and the V segment lost 8 bases, leaving 11 bases of the junction unmatched.

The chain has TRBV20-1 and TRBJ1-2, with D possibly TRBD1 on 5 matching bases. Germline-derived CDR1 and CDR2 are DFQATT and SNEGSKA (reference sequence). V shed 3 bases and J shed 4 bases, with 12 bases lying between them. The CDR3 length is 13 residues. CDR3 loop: CSASHGGAYGYTF. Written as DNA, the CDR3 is TGCAGTGCTAGCCATGGGGGTGCCTATGGCTACACCTTC.

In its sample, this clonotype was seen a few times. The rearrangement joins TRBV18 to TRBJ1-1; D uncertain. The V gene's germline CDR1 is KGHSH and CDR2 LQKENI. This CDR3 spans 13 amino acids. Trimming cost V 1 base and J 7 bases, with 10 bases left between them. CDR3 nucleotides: TGTGCCAGCTCACCACTCCTCGGGGATGAAGCTTTCTTT. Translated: CASSPLLGDEAFF. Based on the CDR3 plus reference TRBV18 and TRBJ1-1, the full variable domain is NAGVMQNPRHLVRRRGQEARLRCSPMKGHSHVYWYRQLPEEGLKFMVYLQKENIIDESGMPKERFSAEFPKEGPSILRIQQVVRGDSAAYFCASSPLLGDEAFFGQGTRLTVV.

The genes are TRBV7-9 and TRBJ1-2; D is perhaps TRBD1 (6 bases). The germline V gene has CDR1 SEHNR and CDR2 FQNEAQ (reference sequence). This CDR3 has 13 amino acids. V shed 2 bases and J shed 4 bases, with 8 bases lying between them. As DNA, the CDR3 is TGTGCCAGCAGCTTACAGGGGCCCTATGGCTACACCTTC. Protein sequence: CASSLQGPYGYTF.

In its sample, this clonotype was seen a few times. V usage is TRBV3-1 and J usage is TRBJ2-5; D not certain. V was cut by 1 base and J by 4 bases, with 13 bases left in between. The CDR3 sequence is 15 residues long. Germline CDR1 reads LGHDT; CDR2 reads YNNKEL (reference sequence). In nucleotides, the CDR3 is TGTGCCAGCAGCCAAGGCTTTGGGTCTCGAGAGACCCAGTACTTC. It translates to CASSQGFGSRETQYF.

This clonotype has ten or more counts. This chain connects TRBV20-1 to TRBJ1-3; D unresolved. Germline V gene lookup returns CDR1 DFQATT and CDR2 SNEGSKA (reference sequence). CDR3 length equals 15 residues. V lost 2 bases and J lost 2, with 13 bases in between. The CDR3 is CSARRSLVPGNTIYF. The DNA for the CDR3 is TGCAGTGCTAGACGGTCACTTGTCCCTGGAAACACCATATATTTT.

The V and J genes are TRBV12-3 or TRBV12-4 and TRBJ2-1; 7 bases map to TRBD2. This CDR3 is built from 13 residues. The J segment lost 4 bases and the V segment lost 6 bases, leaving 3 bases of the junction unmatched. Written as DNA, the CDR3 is TGTGCCAGCAGGGGCGGGGGATACAATGAGCAGTTCTTC. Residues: CASRGGGYNEQFF.

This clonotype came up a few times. The CDR3 DNA sequence: TGTGCCAGCAGCTTAAGACAGGGTGGCGAGCAGTACGTC. Encoded protein: CASSLRQGGEQYV. The chain combines TRBV11-1 with TRBJ2-7; 7 bases agree with TRBD1. The CDR3 sequence is 13 residues long. Germline-derived CDR1 and CDR2 are SGHAT and FQDESV (reference sequence). V lost 2 bases to trimming and J lost 6 bases; unmatched junction nucleotides: 4.

CDR3 region: CAIKSGIAGPQHF. The CDR3 DNA reads TGTGCCATAAAATCAGGGATTGCGGGGCCCCAGCATTTT. V and J are TRBV10-3 and TRBJ1-5; maybe TRBD1 (5 bases). The V and J ends lost 9 bases and 9 bases respectively, with 18 bases between them. CDR1 is ENHRY and CDR2 is SYGVKD in the germline V gene. The CDR3 sequence is 13 residues long.

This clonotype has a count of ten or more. Here the CDR3 DNA reads TGTGCCAGCAGTTTCCAGCGTGGGGAGACCCAGTACTTC. Residues: CASSFQRGETQYF. The chain couples TRBV27 to TRBJ2-5; D not certain. Germline V gives CDR1 MNHEY, CDR2 SMNVEV (reference sequence). V shed 3 bases and J shed 5 bases, with 10 bases lying between them. This CDR3 spans 13 amino acids.

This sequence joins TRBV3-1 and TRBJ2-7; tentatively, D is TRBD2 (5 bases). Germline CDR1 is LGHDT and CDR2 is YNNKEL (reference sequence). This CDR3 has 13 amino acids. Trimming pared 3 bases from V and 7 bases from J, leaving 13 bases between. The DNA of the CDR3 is TGTGCCAGCAGCCAGACGGGCCGGGGAGAGCAGTACGTC. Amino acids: CASSQTGRGEQYV.

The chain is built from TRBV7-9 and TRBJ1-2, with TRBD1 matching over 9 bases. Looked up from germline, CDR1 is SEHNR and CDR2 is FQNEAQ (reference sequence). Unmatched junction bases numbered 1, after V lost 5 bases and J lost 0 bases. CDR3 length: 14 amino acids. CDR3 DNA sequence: TGTGCCAGCAGCCGACAGGGGGCTAACTATGGCTACACCTTC. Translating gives CASSRQGANYGYTF.

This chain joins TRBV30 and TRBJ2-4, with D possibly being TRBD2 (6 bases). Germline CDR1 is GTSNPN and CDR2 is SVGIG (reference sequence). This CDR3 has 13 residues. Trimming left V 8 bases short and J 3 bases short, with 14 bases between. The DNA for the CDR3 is TGTGCCGGAACTAGCAGCTACAAAAACATTCAGTACTTC. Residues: CAGTSSYKNIQYF. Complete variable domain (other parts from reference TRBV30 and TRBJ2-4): SQTIHQWPATLVQPVGSPLSLECTVEGTSNPNLYWYRQAAGRGLQLLFYSVGIGQISSEVPQNLSASRPQDRQFILSSKKLLLSDSGFYLCAGTSSYKNIQYFGAGTRLSVL.

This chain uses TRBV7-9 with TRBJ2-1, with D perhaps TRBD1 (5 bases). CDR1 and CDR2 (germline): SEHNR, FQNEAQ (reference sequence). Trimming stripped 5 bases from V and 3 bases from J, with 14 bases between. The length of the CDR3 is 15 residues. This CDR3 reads CASSPGQGIYNEQFF. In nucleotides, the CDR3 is TGTGCCAGCAGCCCCGGGCAGGGAATCTACAATGAGCAGTTCTTC.

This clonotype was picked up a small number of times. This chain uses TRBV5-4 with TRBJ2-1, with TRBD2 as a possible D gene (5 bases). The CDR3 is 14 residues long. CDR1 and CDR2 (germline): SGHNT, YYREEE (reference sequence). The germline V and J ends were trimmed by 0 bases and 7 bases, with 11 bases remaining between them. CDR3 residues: CASSLEFGGNEQFF. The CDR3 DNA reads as TGTGCCAGCAGCTTGGAGTTCGGCGGGAATGAGCAGTTCTTC. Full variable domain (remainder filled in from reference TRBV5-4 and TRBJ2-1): ETGVTQSPTHLIKTRGQQVTLRCSSQSGHNTVSWYQQALGQGPQFIFQYYREEENGRGNFPPRFSGLQFPNYSSELNVNALELDDSALYLCASSLEFGGNEQFFGPGTRLTVL.